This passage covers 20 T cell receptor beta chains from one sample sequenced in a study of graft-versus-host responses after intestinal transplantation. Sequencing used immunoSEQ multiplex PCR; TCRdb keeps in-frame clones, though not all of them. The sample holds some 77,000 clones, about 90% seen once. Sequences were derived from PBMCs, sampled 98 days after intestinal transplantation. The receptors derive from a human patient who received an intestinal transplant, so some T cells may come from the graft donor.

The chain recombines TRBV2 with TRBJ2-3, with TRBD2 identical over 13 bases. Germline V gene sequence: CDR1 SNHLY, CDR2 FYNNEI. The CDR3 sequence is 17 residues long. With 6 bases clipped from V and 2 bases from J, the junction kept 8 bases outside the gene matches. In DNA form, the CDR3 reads TGTGCCAGCAGAGGACTAGCGGGGGCCCTACACACAGATACGCAGTATTTT. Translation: CASRGLAGALHTDTQYF.

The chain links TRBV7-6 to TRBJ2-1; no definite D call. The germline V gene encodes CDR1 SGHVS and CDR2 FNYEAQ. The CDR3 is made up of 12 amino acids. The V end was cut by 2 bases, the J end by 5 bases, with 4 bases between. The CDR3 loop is CASSLPNNEQFF. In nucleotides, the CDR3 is TGTGCCAGCAGCTTACCTAACAATGAGCAGTTCTTC.

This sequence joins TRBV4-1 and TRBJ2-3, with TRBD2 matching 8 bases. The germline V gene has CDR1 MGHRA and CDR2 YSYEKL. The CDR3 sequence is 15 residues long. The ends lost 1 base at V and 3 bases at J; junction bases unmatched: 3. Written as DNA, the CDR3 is TGCGCCAGCAGCCAAGGAATAGCGGGAACAGATACGCAGTATTTT. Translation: CASSQGIAGTDTQYF.

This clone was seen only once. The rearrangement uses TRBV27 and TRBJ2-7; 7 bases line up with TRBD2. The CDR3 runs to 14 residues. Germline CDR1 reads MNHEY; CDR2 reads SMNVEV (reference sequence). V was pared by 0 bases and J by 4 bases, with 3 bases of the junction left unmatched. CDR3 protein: CASSLSDGGYEQYF. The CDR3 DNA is TGTGCCAGCAGTTTATCGGACGGGGGGTACGAGCAGTACTTC.

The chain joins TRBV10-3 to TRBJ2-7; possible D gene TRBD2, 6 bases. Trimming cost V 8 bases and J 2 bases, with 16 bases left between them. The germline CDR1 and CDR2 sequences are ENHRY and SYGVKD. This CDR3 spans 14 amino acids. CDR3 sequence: CAIGGDAAAYEQYF. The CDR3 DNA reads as TGTGCCATCGGCGGGGATGCAGCCGCCTACGAGCAGTACTTC.

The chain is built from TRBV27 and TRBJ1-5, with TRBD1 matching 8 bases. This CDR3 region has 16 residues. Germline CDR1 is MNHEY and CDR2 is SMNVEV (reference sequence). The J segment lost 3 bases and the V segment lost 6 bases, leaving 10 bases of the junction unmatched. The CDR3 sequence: CASRSGRGRINQPQHF. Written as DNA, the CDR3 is TGTGCCAGCAGGTCAGGCAGGGGGCGCATCAATCAGCCCCAGCATTTT.

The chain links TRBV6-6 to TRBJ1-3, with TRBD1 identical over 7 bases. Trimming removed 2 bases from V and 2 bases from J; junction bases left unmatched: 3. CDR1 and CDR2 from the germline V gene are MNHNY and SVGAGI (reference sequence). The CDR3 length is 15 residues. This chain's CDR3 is CASSYRTGAGNTIYF. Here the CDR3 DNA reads TGTGCCAGCAGTTACAGAACAGGGGCTGGAAACACCATATATTTT.

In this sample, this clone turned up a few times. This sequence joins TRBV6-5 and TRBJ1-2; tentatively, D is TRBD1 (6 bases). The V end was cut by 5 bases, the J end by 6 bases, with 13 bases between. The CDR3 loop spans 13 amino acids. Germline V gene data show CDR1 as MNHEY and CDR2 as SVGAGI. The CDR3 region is CASSLPGDHGYTF. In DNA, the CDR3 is TGTGCCAGCAGTCTCCCAGGGGACCATGGCTACACCTTC.

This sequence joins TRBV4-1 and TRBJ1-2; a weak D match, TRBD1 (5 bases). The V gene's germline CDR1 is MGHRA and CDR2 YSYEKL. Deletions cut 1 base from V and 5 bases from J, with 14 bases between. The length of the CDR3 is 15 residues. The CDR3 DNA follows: TGCGCCAGCAGCCAAGGGGCAGGGAGACCATATGGCTACACCTTC. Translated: CASSQGAGRPYGYTF.

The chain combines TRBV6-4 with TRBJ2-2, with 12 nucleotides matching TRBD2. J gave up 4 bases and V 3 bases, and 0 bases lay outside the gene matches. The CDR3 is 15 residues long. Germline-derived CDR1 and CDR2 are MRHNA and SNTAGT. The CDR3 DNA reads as TGTGCCAGCAGTGAGACTAGCGGGAGCACCGGGGAGCTGTTTTTT. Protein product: CASSETSGSTGELFF.

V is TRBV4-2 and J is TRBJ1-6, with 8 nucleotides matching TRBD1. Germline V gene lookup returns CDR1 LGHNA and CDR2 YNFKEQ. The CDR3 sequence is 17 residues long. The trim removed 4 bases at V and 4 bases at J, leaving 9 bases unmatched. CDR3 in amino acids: CASSRTGTGRYNSPLHF. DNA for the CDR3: TGTGCCAGCAGCCGCACCGGGACAGGACGTTATAATTCACCCCTCCACTTT.

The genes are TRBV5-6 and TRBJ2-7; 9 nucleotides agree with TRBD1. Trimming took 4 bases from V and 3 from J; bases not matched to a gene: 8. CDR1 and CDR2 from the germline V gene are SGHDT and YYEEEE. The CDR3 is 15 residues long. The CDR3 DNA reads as TGTGCCAGCAGCGTCCCCGGGACAGGGAACTACGAGCAGTACTTC. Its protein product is CASSVPGTGNYEQYF.

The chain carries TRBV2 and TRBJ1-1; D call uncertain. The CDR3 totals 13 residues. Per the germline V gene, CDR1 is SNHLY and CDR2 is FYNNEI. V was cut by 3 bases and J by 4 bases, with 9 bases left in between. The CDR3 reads CASSEPGFTEAFF. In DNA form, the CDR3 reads TGTGCCAGCAGTGAGCCGGGGTTCACTGAAGCTTTCTTT.

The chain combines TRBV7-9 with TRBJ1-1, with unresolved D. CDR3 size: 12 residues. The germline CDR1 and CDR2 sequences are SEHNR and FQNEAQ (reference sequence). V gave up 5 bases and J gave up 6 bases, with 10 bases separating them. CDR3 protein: CASSLLPAEAFF. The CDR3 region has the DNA TGTGCCAGCAGCCTTTTGCCGGCTGAAGCTTTCTTT.

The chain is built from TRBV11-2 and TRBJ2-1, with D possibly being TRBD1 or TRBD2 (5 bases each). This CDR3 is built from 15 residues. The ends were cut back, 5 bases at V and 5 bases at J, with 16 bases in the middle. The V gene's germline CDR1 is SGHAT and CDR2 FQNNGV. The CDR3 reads CASSPRDLLDNEQFF. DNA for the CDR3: TGTGCCAGCAGCCCTCGGGACCTACTAGACAATGAGCAGTTCTTC.

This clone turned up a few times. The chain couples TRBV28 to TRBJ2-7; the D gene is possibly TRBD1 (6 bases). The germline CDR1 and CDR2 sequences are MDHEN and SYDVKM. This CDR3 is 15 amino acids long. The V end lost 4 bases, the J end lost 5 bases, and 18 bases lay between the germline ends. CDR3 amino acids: CASSSNRAELDEQYF. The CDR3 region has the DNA TGTGCCAGCAGTTCCAACAGGGCGGAGTTGGACGAGCAGTACTTC.

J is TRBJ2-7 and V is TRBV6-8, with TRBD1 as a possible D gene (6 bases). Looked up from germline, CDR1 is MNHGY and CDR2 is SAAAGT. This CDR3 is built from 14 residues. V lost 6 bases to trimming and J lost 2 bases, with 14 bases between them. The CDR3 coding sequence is TGTGCCAGCAGCTGCCTGGACAGCCCCTACGAGCAGTACTTC. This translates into CASSCLDSPYEQYF.

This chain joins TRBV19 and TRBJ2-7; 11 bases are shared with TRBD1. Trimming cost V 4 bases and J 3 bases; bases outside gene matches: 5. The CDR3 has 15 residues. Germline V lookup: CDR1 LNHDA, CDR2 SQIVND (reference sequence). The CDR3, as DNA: TGTGCCAGTAGTAAAGGACAGGGGGCATTCTACGAGCAGTACTTC. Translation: CASSKGQGAFYEQYF.

The CDR3 is CAITSTSANYGYTF. CDR3 nucleotide sequence: TGTGCCATCACCTCGACCTCGGCAAACTATGGCTACACCTTC. This chain connects TRBV10-3 to TRBJ1-2; D call uncertain. Germline-derived CDR1 and CDR2 are ENHRY and SYGVKD. Trimming took off 7 bases at V and 2 bases at J, with 14 bases between the two ends. This CDR3 contains 14 residues.

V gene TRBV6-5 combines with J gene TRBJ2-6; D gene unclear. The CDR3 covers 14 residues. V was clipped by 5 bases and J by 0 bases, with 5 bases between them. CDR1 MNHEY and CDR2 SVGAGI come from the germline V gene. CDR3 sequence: CASSRYSGANVLTF. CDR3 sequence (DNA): TGTGCCAGCAGTCGGTACTCTGGGGCCAACGTCCTGACTTTC.